This note documents a single TCR beta chain sequence. The antigen remains unidentified. The use of a sample-barcoded 5' primer and a J-beta primer mix characterized a second PCR of about 7 to 12 cycles. TCRdb re-called the 5' RACE reads with MiXCR, one entry per CDR3 protein. Of around 1,000,000 distinct CDR3 sequences in the sample, under 30% were seen once. The data were taken from a study of blood T cells in healthy people across ages. Study-level results: Diversity was higher, and naive CD4+ cells more numerous, in long-lived donors than in aged donors.

Total RNA, at least 6 micrograms per sample, was extracted from PBMCs. Germline-derived CDR1 and CDR2 are MDHEN and SYDVKM. The CDR3 covers 15 residues. The V gene lost 6 bases and the J gene lost 4 bases, with 18 bases spanning the gap. These data were likewise used in another study, on T cells of mothers and their children. That source adds: With the M1S primer of the second PCR, sample barcodes and 2-4 random nucleotides were added.

This chain links TRBV28 with TRBJ1-1, with D possibly being TRBD1 (5 bases). The sequence was collected from a girl aged 2-9 years in good health. Sample: blood. CDR3 bases: TGTGCCAGCAGACTAAGGGGAGCTCTGAGCACTGAAGCTTTCTTT. It is translated as CASRLRGALSTEAFF.